The entry below gives a single T cell receptor beta chain sequence along with its context. Its antigen is not identified. The CDR3 runs 18 residues. Germline-derived CDR1 and CDR2 are SGHTA and FQGNSA. The V and J ends lost 6 bases and 0 bases respectively, with 21 bases between them. All of the isolated RNA was reverse transcribed, so expressed TCRB transcripts were sequenced. Generated by immunoSEQ multiplex PCR, the TCRdb table keeps only in-frame clones and is missing some. The table has fewer than 70,000 clones, 55% to 80% seen once; the top ten hold around 0.29%. This specimen belongs to a study of beta chain features in type 1 diabetes. Study-level points and caveats: Shorter TCRB CDR3s, moderately but significantly so, marked every one of the four CD4+ subsets in Type 1 diabetes patients. In the patient group, naive, central memory and Treg TCRB repertoires seemed more alike than in the healthy donor group.

The V call is TRBV7-2, the J call TRBJ1-3; the D is unclear. The sample consisted of stem cell memory CD4+ T cells from blood. The sequence was collected from a woman younger than 45 with type 1 diabetes. Here the CDR3 reads CASSYSLLAGFSGNTIYF. In nucleotides, the CDR3 is TGTGCCAGCAGTTATTCACTTCTGGCGGGATTCTCTGGAAACACCATATATTTT.